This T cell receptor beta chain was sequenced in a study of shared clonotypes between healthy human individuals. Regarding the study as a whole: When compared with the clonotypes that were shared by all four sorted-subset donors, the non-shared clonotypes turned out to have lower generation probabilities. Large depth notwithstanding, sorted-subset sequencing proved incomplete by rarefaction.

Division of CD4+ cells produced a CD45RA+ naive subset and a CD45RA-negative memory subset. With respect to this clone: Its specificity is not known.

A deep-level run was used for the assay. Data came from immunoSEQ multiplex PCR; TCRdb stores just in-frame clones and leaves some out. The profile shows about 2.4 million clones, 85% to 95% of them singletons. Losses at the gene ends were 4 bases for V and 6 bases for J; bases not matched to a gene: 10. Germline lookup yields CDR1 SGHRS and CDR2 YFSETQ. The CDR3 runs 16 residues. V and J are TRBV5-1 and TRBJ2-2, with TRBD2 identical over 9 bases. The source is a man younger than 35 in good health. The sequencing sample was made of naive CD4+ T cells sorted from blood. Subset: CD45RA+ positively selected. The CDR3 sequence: CASSLPPAGGPGELFF. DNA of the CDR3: TGCGCCAGCAGCCTCCCTCCAGCGGGAGGCCCCGGGGAGCTGTTTTTT.